One and the same sample provided the 21 T cell receptor beta chains below, sequenced in a study of vaccination and CD4 T cells after COVID-19. The sample's treatment: approximately 9-day PBMC culture with coronavirus spike peptide pools or control peptides (ViraFEST assay). Samples of CD4+ T cells were obtained from the unexposed donor before the COVID-19 pandemic (2011-2018). For these TCRs, the target antigens are not known. The assay that was used to sequence DNA from cultured CD4+ T cells was the Oncomine TCR Beta short-read assay. CD4+ T cells were cultured, and genomic DNA was extracted from them. TCRdb redid the calling of the PCR reads with MiXCR, one entry per CDR3 protein. The sample records more than 9,000 distinct CDR3 sequences, 30% to 45% being singletons. Source material: CD4+ T cells from blood, cultured in vitro. Source of these receptors: a human donor in good health.

The chain combines TRBV7-8 with TRBJ2-2; D is ambiguous. V dropped 1 base and J dropped 4 bases, with 10 bases sitting between them. CDR3 length: 15 residues. Germline V gene lookup returns CDR1 SGHVS and CDR2 FQNEAQ. CDR3 nucleotide sequence: TGTGCCAGCAGCTTAGGGTTGGGGTTCACCGGGGAGCTGTTTTTT. This translates into CASSLGLGFTGELFF.

The gene calls are TRBV7-2 and TRBJ2-3; 10 bases align to TRBD2. Trimming at V came to 1 base and at J to 0 bases, leaving 1 base not matched to a gene. Per germline, CDR1 SGHTA and CDR2 FQGNSA. This CDR3 contains 16 residues. In DNA, the CDR3 is TGTGCCAGCAGCTTAGGTAGCGGGGGGAGCACAGATACGCAGTATTTT. Residues: CASSLGSGGSTDTQYF.

CDR3 loop: CASSQQGSEETQYF. The CDR3 DNA is TGTGCCAGCAGTCAACAGGGAAGTGAAGAGACCCAGTACTTC. The chain uses TRBV6-1 and TRBJ2-5; TRBD1 is a possible D gene (6 bases). This CDR3 comprises 14 residues. Looked up from germline, CDR1 is MNHNS and CDR2 is SASEGT. V dropped 5 bases and J dropped 3 bases, with 13 bases sitting between them.

The CDR3 nucleotides read TGTGCCAGCAGTAGACGACCGGGACAGGGAACCGGGGAGCTGTTTTTT. It yields the protein CASSRRPGQGTGELFF. The chain employs TRBV28 and TRBJ2-2, with 9 bases aligning to TRBD1. The CDR3 contains 16 residues. V shed 5 bases, J shed 5 bases, and the junction held 9 bases outside the gene matches. Germline CDR1 and CDR2: MDHEN and SYDVKM.

The gene calls are TRBV20-1 and TRBJ2-5; TRBD2 matches at 8 bases. The CDR3 consists of 17 residues. Trimming removed 3 bases from V and 9 bases from J; junction bases left unmatched: 21. The V gene's germline CDR1 is DFQATT and CDR2 SNEGSKA (reference sequence). The CDR3 DNA follows: TGCAGTGCTAGTCCACTAGCGGAACCTTCGCCCAAGAGCGCCCAGTACTTC. Protein product: CSASPLAEPSPKSAQYF.

V is TRBV20-1 and J is TRBJ2-3; TRBD2 is a possible D gene (6 bases). Trimming cost V 3 bases and J 0 bases, with 16 bases left between them. CDR3 length equals 16 residues. Germline CDR1 is DFQATT and CDR2 is SNEGSKA (reference sequence). The CDR3 protein is CSARALLAPSTDTQYF. The CDR3 DNA reads as TGCAGTGCTAGGGCACTCCTAGCGCCTAGCACAGATACGCAGTATTTT.

The DNA for the CDR3 is TGTGCCAGCAACCCCCGTTGGTCAGGGCTCGACAGGGCCACTGAAGCTTTCTTT. Translating it yields CASNPRWSGLDRATEAFF. The chain couples TRBV6-1 to TRBJ1-1, with 7 bases matching TRBD1. The CDR3 covers 18 residues. After removal of 7 bases from V and 4 bases from J, the junction contained 21 bases not matched to a gene. Germline CDR1 is MNHNS and CDR2 is SASEGT.

The V and J genes are TRBV11-1 and TRBJ2-7, with no clear D. This CDR3 is 14 amino acids long. Germline-derived CDR1 and CDR2 are SGHAT and FQDESV (reference sequence). The ends were cut back, 5 bases at V and 7 bases at J, with 18 bases in the middle. The CDR3 DNA is TGTGCCAGCAGCCCCAATAGTGCCCGCAGGGAGCAGTACTTC. Protein product: CASSPNSARREQYF.

The gene calls are TRBV7-2 and TRBJ2-5, with D unresolved. The V end was cut by 1 base, the J end by 3 bases, with 9 bases between. Germline CDR1 reads SGHTA; CDR2 reads FQGNSA. The CDR3 extends over 14 amino acids. CDR3 in amino acids: CASSLDWGEETQYF. CDR3 bases: TGTGCCAGCAGCTTAGATTGGGGTGAAGAGACCCAGTACTTC.

This clonotype was observed a handful of times. The rearrangement links TRBV5-4 to TRBJ2-5; 14 bases are shared with TRBD2. Trimming removed 2 bases from V and 4 bases from J; junction bases left unmatched: 7. Germline CDR1 SGHNT, CDR2 YYREEE (reference sequence). The CDR3 totals 17 residues. CDR3 sequence reads: CASSFGTSGREGETQYF. CDR3 DNA sequence: TGTGCCAGCAGCTTTGGGACTAGCGGGAGAGAGGGAGAGACCCAGTACTTC.

This clonotype came up a few times. The chain links TRBV7-2 to TRBJ2-1; tentative D call: TRBD2 (6 bases). Germline CDR1 SGHTA, CDR2 FQGNSA. The V gene lost 2 bases and the J gene lost 5 bases, with 16 bases spanning the gap. The CDR3 extends over 16 amino acids. As DNA, the CDR3 is TGTGCCAGCAGCTTACAGGCGGGGCCGAGGGACAATGAGCAGTTCTTC. It encodes CASSLQAGPRDNEQFF.

This clonotype was counted a few times. This sequence joins TRBV20-1 and TRBJ1-3; 7 nucleotides align to TRBD1. The junction had 5 bases not matched to a gene; V was cut back by 5 bases and J by 7 bases. The CDR3 extends over 12 amino acids. Germline V gene data show CDR1 as DFQATT and CDR2 as SNEGSKA (reference sequence). CDR3 nucleotide sequence: TGCAGTGCTCGACAGGGAGGTAACACCATATATTTT. It codes for CSARQGGNTIYF.

The gene calls are TRBV29-1 and TRBJ1-4; tentative D call: TRBD1 (5 bases). The V gene's germline CDR1 is SQVTM and CDR2 ANQGSEA. The CDR3 contains 14 residues. Trimming pared 7 bases from V and 2 bases from J, leaving 14 bases between. The DNA for the CDR3 is TGCAGCGCCCTTGGGGGGATGACTAATGAAAAACTGTTTTTT. Residues: CSALGGMTNEKLFF.

The chain carries TRBV7-8 and TRBJ2-1, with TRBD2 identical over 7 bases. The CDR3 consists of 15 residues. Germline V CDR1 and CDR2: SGHVS, FQNEAQ. V gave up 5 bases and J gave up 6 bases; unmatched junction bases: 10. CDR3 coding DNA: TGTGCCAGCAGCCCGAAGGGGAGGGCCGCCAATGAGCAGTTCTTC. It encodes CASSPKGRAANEQFF.

The table lists this clonotype with a few counts. The V gene is TRBV20-1, the J gene TRBJ2-2; D tentatively fits TRBD1 or TRBD2 (6 bases each). The germline V gene encodes CDR1 DFQATT and CDR2 SNEGSKA (reference sequence). V shed 2 bases and J shed 4 bases, with 11 bases lying between them. The CDR3 is made up of 14 amino acids. The CDR3 nucleotides are TGCAGTGCTAGAAACCGGGGGCGCACCGGGGAGCTGTTTTTT. Translating it yields CSARNRGRTGELFF.

This sequence joins TRBV6-2 or TRBV6-3 and TRBJ2-7; D is ambiguous. Germline lookup yields CDR1 MNHEY and CDR2 SVGEGT. The V end was cut by 6 bases, the J end by 5 bases, with 14 bases between. The CDR3 runs to 13 residues. CDR3 in DNA: TGTGCCAGCAGCCTCCCGGGTTTCGACGAGCAGTACTTC. Translating gives CASSLPGFDEQYF.

This chain connects TRBV6-5 to TRBJ2-7; tentatively, D is TRBD2 (6 bases). From germline, CDR1 is MNHEY and CDR2 SVGAGI. Trimming cost V 3 bases and J 2 bases, with 14 bases left between them. The CDR3 sequence is 15 residues long. The chain's CDR3 is CASSYGGGPPYEQYF. As DNA, the CDR3 is TGTGCCAGCAGTTATGGGGGAGGCCCCCCCTACGAGCAGTACTTC.

This clonotype has just a few counts. The chain recombines TRBV7-9 with TRBJ2-3; no reliable D call. Germline CDR1 SEHNR, CDR2 FQNEAQ (reference sequence). The CDR3 length is 12 residues. V lost 1 base and J 6 bases, leaving 5 bases between the germline ends. The CDR3 sequence is CASSLEADTQYF. The CDR3 DNA is TGTGCCAGCAGCTTAGAAGCGGATACGCAGTATTTT.

This clonotype was recorded a few times. The chain couples TRBV20-1 to TRBJ1-3; D gene ambiguous. Trimming left V 2 bases short and J 0 bases short, with 8 bases between. The CDR3 is 14 amino acids. Germline-derived CDR1 and CDR2 are DFQATT and SNEGSKA (reference sequence). The DNA for the CDR3 is TGCAGTGCTAGAACAGATGGCTCTGGAAACACCATATATTTT. Translating gives CSARTDGSGNTIYF.

The rearrangement links TRBV7-2 to TRBJ2-7, with TRBD2 identical over 12 bases. The J segment lost 7 bases and the V segment lost 3 bases, leaving 7 bases of the junction unmatched. This CDR3 spans 15 amino acids. CDR1 is SGHTA and CDR2 is FQGNSA in the germline V gene. Here the CDR3 reads CASSFRLAGESEQYF. The CDR3 region has the DNA TGTGCCAGCAGCTTTCGACTAGCGGGAGAGAGTGAGCAGTACTTC.

This clonotype has only a few counts. V and J are TRBV6-2 or TRBV6-3 and TRBJ1-6, with a possible D match to TRBD1 (5 bases). V lost 0 bases and J 7 bases, leaving 10 bases between the germline ends. CDR3 length equals 15 residues. The germline CDR1 and CDR2 sequences are MNHEY and SVGEGT. As DNA, the CDR3 is TGTGCCAGCAGTTACTCGGCTTCAGGGAATTCACCCCTCCACTTT. It codes for CASSYSASGNSPLHF.